This entry lists 15 T cell receptor beta chains sequenced from one sample in a study of blood T cell repertoires in COVID-19 (TCRdb year 2020). The method was the immunoSEQ multiplex PCR assay. TCRdb limited this immuneACCESS table to in-frame rearrangements with V and J called. A share of clones is missing; checked studies link under half to unresolved V genes, and the rest is unexplained. For this sample there are approximately 260,000 clones; around 90% appear just once. Under 2.5% of the sample is in the top ten clones. Sequencing was carried out using peripheral blood. These receptors were collected from a woman aged 60-75 years with COVID-19, enrolled during active disease.

The DNA for the CDR3 is TGTGCCAGCAGCACCCAAGGGGGAACTGTGGAGACCCAGTACTTC. This codes for CASSTQGGTVETQYF. This rearrangement joins TRBV5-5 to TRBJ2-5; possible D gene TRBD1, 6 bases. V lost 4 bases and J 5 bases, leaving 18 bases between the germline ends. The CDR3 runs to 15 residues. CDR1 and CDR2 from the germline V gene are SGHKS and YYEKEE (reference sequence).

This chain connects TRBV3-1 (or the pseudogene TRBV3-2) to TRBJ1-2; D gene uncertain. The length of the CDR3 is 15 residues. Per the germline V gene, CDR1 is LGHDT and CDR2 is YNNKEL (reference sequence). V was pared by 0 bases and J by 1 base, with 9 bases between. The CDR3 DNA follows: TGTGCCAGCAGCCAAGACTTCCAGAATAACTATGGCTACACCTTC. It yields the protein CASSQDFQNNYGYTF.

The chain joins TRBV29-1 to TRBJ1-1; 8 nucleotides agree with TRBD1. Per germline, CDR1 SQVTM and CDR2 ANQGSEA. V shed 5 bases, J shed 4 bases, and the junction held 6 bases outside the gene matches. CDR3 size: 13 residues. The CDR3 sequence: CSVINRGGTEAFF. CDR3 in DNA: TGCAGCGTTATAAACAGGGGGGGCACTGAAGCTTTCTTT.

The genes are TRBV18 and TRBJ1-6; no clear D gene. The V and J ends lost 3 bases and 9 bases respectively, with 18 bases between them. CDR1 is KGHSH and CDR2 is LQKENI in the germline V gene. This CDR3 has 16 amino acids. The CDR3 is CASSPAYSGEGSPLHF. The DNA for the CDR3 is TGTGCCAGCTCACCGGCTTATTCCGGGGAGGGTTCACCCCTCCACTTT.

The CDR3 DNA reads as TGCGCCAGCAGCCAAGGAGACGACAGGGATCCTCTTGATACGCAGTATTTT. Its translation: CASSQGDDRDPLDTQYF. This chain joins TRBV4-3 and TRBJ2-3; TRBD1 aligns across 7 bases. V was pared by 1 base and J by 6 bases, with 13 bases of the junction left unmatched. Germline loops: CDR1 LGHNA, CDR2 YSLEER. The CDR3 covers 17 residues.

The chain uses TRBV6-2 or TRBV6-3 and TRBJ2-7; D perhaps matches TRBD1 (7 bases). This CDR3 is 17 amino acids long. Germline CDR1 is MNHEY and CDR2 is SVGEGT. Trimming cost V 4 bases and J 3 bases, with 22 bases left between them. Here the CDR3 reads CASSSNGGTAFVYEQYF. The CDR3 DNA sequence: TGTGCCAGCAGTTCCAACGGAGGGACAGCGTTTGTCTACGAGCAGTACTTC.

The chain combines TRBV3-1 (or the pseudogene TRBV3-2) with TRBJ2-2; maybe TRBD2 (6 bases). The V end was cut by 4 bases, the J end by 4 bases, with 10 bases between. This CDR3 has 14 residues. The germline CDR1 and CDR2 sequences are LGHDT and YNNKEL (reference sequence). The CDR3 bases are TGTGCCAGCAGCCGCCCCGGGGGCACCGGGGAGCTGTTTTTT. It encodes CASSRPGGTGELFF.

Comments on this clone: An end of the junction differs from the germline gene, which may be a read error. V is TRBV10-2 and J is TRBJ1-1, with D possibly TRBD1 on 5 matching bases. Germline V gives CDR1 WSHSY, CDR2 SAAADI. CDR3 size: 13 residues. As DNA, the CDR3 is TGCGCTAGCAGAGACACAGGTAACACTGAAGCTTTCTTT. Translation: CASRDTGNTEAFF.

This chain uses TRBV7-2 with TRBJ2-1; 8 bases fit TRBD1. CDR3 length: 14 amino acids. Germline CDR1 is SGHTA and CDR2 is FQGNSA. Trimming removed 3 bases from V and 8 bases from J; junction bases left unmatched: 6. CDR3 in amino acids: CASSLAGGYDEQFF. The DNA of the CDR3 is TGTGCCAGCAGCTTGGCAGGGGGCTATGATGAGCAGTTCTTC.

The rearrangement joins TRBV29-1 to TRBJ2-3; no clear D gene. V lost 4 bases and J lost 6, with 11 bases in between. CDR3 size: 12 residues. Germline loops: CDR1 SQVTM, CDR2 ANQGSEA. The CDR3: CSVGAQADTQYF. The CDR3 nucleotides are TGCAGCGTTGGGGCCCAGGCGGATACGCAGTATTTT.

The V call is TRBV2, the J call TRBJ2-1, with a tentative D call TRBD1 (7 bases). Trimming pared 5 bases from V and 9 bases from J, leaving 11 bases between. Germline V gene sequence: CDR1 SNHLY, CDR2 FYNNEI. This CDR3 region has 12 residues. The CDR3 DNA is TGTGCCAGCAGTCCAGGGGGAGGTGAGCAGTTCTTC. This encodes CASSPGGGEQFF.

This clone was recorded only once. CDR3 in amino acids: CASSRFRESTEAFF. In DNA form, the CDR3 reads TGTGCCAGCAGCCGCTTCCGGGAGAGCACTGAAGCTTTCTTT. This chain links TRBV3-1 (or the pseudogene TRBV3-2) with TRBJ1-1; no reliable D call. The CDR3 covers 14 residues. Germline V gives CDR1 LGHDT, CDR2 YNNKEL (reference sequence). Trimming removed 4 bases from V and 4 bases from J, with 13 bases in between.

The CDR3 spells CASRVTGGPGELFF. In DNA form, the CDR3 reads TGCGCCAGCAGGGTGACAGGGGGCCCCGGGGAGCTGTTTTTT. J is TRBJ2-2 and V is TRBV5-1; 10 bases fit TRBD1. The CDR3 extends over 14 amino acids. Losses at the gene ends were 5 bases for V and 6 bases for J; bases not matched to a gene: 4. The V gene's germline CDR1 is SGHRS and CDR2 YFSETQ. The variable domain in full, with the rest retrieved from reference TRBV5-1 and TRBJ2-2, is KAGVTQTPRYLIKTRGQQVTLSCSPISGHRSVSWYQQTPGQGLQFLFEYFSETQRNKGNFPGRFSGRQFSNSRSEMNVSTLELGDSALYLCASRVTGGPGELFFGEGSRLTVL.

This clone has a handful of counts. The genes are TRBV7-9 and TRBJ2-7, with TRBD2 as a possible D gene (6 bases). Trimming pared 2 bases from V and 2 bases from J, leaving 10 bases between. CDR1 and CDR2 (germline): SEHNR, FQNEAQ (reference sequence). This CDR3 comprises 14 residues. CDR3 sequence reads: CASSLLGGPYEQYF. CDR3 nucleotides: TGTGCCAGCAGCTTACTGGGGGGACCCTACGAGCAGTACTTC.

The chain combines TRBV29-1 with TRBJ2-6; 7 bases fit TRBD1. The CDR3 has 14 amino acids. Germline assignment: CDR1 SQVTM and CDR2 ANQGSEA. V shed 7 bases and J 2 bases; nucleotides not matched to a gene: 5. The CDR3 coding sequence is TGCAGCGCAGAGGGGGCACCTGGGGCCAACGTCCTGACTTTC. Its protein is CSAEGAPGANVLTF.